The next 25 T cell receptor beta chains were all read from a single sample in a study of T cell responses to AZD1222 COVID-19 vaccine. Profiled with immunoSEQ multiplex PCR; TCRdb holds only in-frame clones, not every one. The table has roughly 150,000 clones, more than 90% seen once. The starting material was peripheral blood, obtained 28 days after the second AZD1222 dose. Receptors originate from an adult who received the AZD1222 COVID-19 vaccine.

The CDR3 region has the DNA TGTGCCAGCAGTTACTCTCAGGAGGTGGATACGCAGTATTTT. This sequence encodes CASSYSQEVDTQYF. The chain links TRBV6-5 to TRBJ2-3; perhaps TRBD2 as D (5 bases). Trimming took 0 bases from V and 6 from J, leaving 10 bases between them. The CDR3 sequence is 14 residues long. Germline loops: CDR1 MNHEY, CDR2 SVGAGI.

The chain combines TRBV18 with TRBJ1-4, with no clear D. The CDR3 length is 11 residues. V was pared by 3 bases and J by 10 bases, with 6 bases between. Germline lookup yields CDR1 KGHSH and CDR2 LQKENI. The CDR3 sequence is CASSPLGKLFF. For the CDR3, the DNA is TGTGCCAGCTCACCCTTAGGAAAACTGTTTTTT.

This sequence joins TRBV28 and TRBJ1-1, with D unresolved. Per germline, CDR1 MDHEN and CDR2 SYDVKM. This CDR3 spans 14 amino acids. V lost 3 bases and J 1 base, leaving 9 bases between the germline ends. In nucleotides, the CDR3 is TGTGCCAGCAGTTTTTCGGTCGAGAACACTGAAGCTTTCTTT. Translated: CASSFSVENTEAFF.

The genes are TRBV6-5 and TRBJ2-1, with 8 nucleotides matching TRBD1. Germline CDR1 MNHEY, CDR2 SVGAGI. The CDR3 extends over 15 amino acids. V dropped 8 bases and J dropped 0; count of bases not matched to a gene: 6. The CDR3 region is CASEHRGSSYNEQFF. The CDR3 coding sequence is TGTGCCAGCGAGCACAGGGGGAGCTCCTACAATGAGCAGTTCTTC.

V gene TRBV9 combines with J gene TRBJ2-3; D call uncertain. The CDR3 runs 15 residues. Trimming took 0 bases from V and 0 from J, leaving 8 bases between them. The germline V gene has CDR1 SGDLS and CDR2 YYNGEE. Here the CDR3 reads CASSVVAASTDTQYF. The CDR3 bases are TGTGCCAGCAGCGTAGTTGCGGCTAGCACAGATACGCAGTATTTT.

The V and J genes are TRBV28 and TRBJ1-4; 10 nucleotides line up with TRBD1. This CDR3 contains 13 residues. V was clipped by 3 bases and J by 11 bases; unmatched bases: 3. Germline V gene data show CDR1 as MDHEN and CDR2 as SYDVKM. CDR3 residues: CASSLWDRGKLFF. The CDR3 DNA reads TGTGCCAGCAGTTTGTGGGACAGGGGCAAACTGTTTTTT.

V and J are TRBV12-3 or TRBV12-4 and TRBJ1-2; tentatively, D is TRBD1 (5 bases). V was clipped by 5 bases and J by 6 bases, with 13 bases between them. This CDR3 has 13 amino acids. The CDR3 loop is CASSRGVINGYTF. In DNA form, the CDR3 reads TGTGCCAGCAGTAGGGGAGTGATTAATGGCTACACCTTC.

This clone was seen a few times. The rearrangement uses TRBV3-1 (or the pseudogene TRBV3-2) and TRBJ1-4; 11 bases match TRBD1. V shed 0 bases and J 6 bases; nucleotides not matched to a gene: 3. The V gene's germline CDR1 is LGHDT and CDR2 YNNKEL (reference sequence). The CDR3 sequence is 16 residues long. The CDR3 reads CASSQEWGQGDEKLFF. The CDR3 nucleotides read TGTGCCAGCAGCCAAGAATGGGGACAGGGGGATGAAAAACTGTTTTTT.

Written as DNA, the CDR3 is TGTGCCAGCAGTGAACGGGAAGAGGGGCTTTATCAGCCCCAGCATTTT. Translating gives CASSEREEGLYQPQHF. V and J are TRBV6-1 and TRBJ1-5, with a weak D call TRBD1 (5 bases). CDR1 and CDR2 (germline): MNHNS, SASEGT. The CDR3 sequence is 16 residues long. V was trimmed by 2 bases and J by 5 bases, leaving 16 bases between them.

The rearrangement links TRBV19 to TRBJ2-7, with D possibly being TRBD2 (5 bases). CDR3 length equals 13 residues. V was clipped by 4 bases and J by 6 bases, with 13 bases between them. Germline-derived CDR1 and CDR2 are LNHDA and SQIVND (reference sequence). CDR3 sequence (DNA): TGTGCCAGTAGTAAAACGGGAAGGGCCGAGCAGTACTTC. Its protein product is CASSKTGRAEQYF. The whole variable domain, remainder taken from reference TRBV19 and TRBJ2-7, is DGGITQSPKYLFRKEGQNVTLSCEQNLNHDAMYWYRQDPGQGLRLIYYSQIVNDFQKGDIAEGYSVSREKKESFPLTVTSAQKNPTAFYLCASSKTGRAEQYFGPGTRLTVT.

The chain recombines TRBV4-2 with TRBJ2-2, with TRBD2 identical over 8 bases. The CDR3 runs 17 residues. Germline V gene data show CDR1 as LGHNA and CDR2 as YNFKEQ. With V trimmed by 0 bases and J by 2 bases, 5 bases remained unmatched. The CDR3 DNA reads TGTGCCAGCAGCCAAGATCAACGGGGGGGTAACACCGGGGAGCTGTTTTTT. It specifies CASSQDQRGGNTGELFF.

The CDR3 coding sequence is TGTGCCAGTAGCATAATGGGGACAGAGAGCTCCTACAATGAGCAGTTCTTC. Translating gives CASSIMGTESSYNEQFF. The chain links TRBV19 to TRBJ2-1, with 7 bases that match TRBD1. This CDR3 has 17 amino acids. J was trimmed by 0 bases and V by 6 bases; bases with no gene match: 11. CDR1 and CDR2 from the germline V gene are LNHDA and SQIVND (reference sequence).

The V gene is TRBV7-3, the J gene TRBJ2-2; tentatively, D is TRBD1 or TRBD2 (5 bases each). Germline V gene lookup returns CDR1 SGHTA and CDR2 FQGTGA. CDR3 length: 14 amino acids. V was pared by 10 bases and J by 0 bases, with 12 bases between. The CDR3 spells CATVLGPNTGELFF. CDR3 in DNA: TGTGCCACAGTCCTGGGACCGAACACCGGGGAGCTGTTTTTT.

The chain uses TRBV24-1 and TRBJ2-5; TRBD2 agrees at 9 bases. This CDR3 is built from 17 residues. CDR1 KGHDR and CDR2 SFDVKD come from the germline V gene. V lost 1 base, J lost 4 bases, and 9 bases stayed unmatched. The CDR3 spells CATSDLKGGRARETQYF. As DNA, the CDR3 is TGTGCCACCAGTGATTTAAAGGGCGGGAGGGCCCGAGAGACCCAGTACTTC.

This clone was recorded a few times. This chain links TRBV7-2 with TRBJ1-1, with 9 nucleotides matching TRBD1. The V gene end was trimmed by 5 bases and the J gene end by 2 bases; junction bases not matched to a gene: 6. Germline V gives CDR1 SGHTA, CDR2 FQGNSA. This CDR3 comprises 15 residues. CDR3 nucleotide sequence: TGTGCCAGCAGCGCGGACAGGGGAGGAAACACTGAAGCTTTCTTT. It yields the protein CASSADRGGNTEAFF.

The chain is built from TRBV5-5 and TRBJ2-7, with unresolved D. The germline V gene has CDR1 SGHKS and CDR2 YYEKEE (reference sequence). The V and J ends lost 2 bases and 3 bases respectively, with 3 bases between them. The CDR3 contains 11 residues. The DNA of the CDR3 is TGTGCCAGCAGCTTAGTCTACGAGCAGTACTTC. Its translation: CASSLVYEQYF.

This clone appeared a single time. The V gene is TRBV3-1 (or the pseudogene TRBV3-2), the J gene TRBJ1-1, with 7 bases lining up with TRBD1. V trimming: 1 base; J trimming: 7 bases; junction bases outside the gene matches: 9. Germline V gene lookup returns CDR1 LGHDT and CDR2 YNNKEL (reference sequence). The CDR3 has 15 residues. CDR3 in DNA: TGTGCCAGCAGCCAAGTGCGACAGGGTATCGGTGAAGCTTTCTTT. It yields the protein CASSQVRQGIGEAFF.

This chain joins TRBV6-2 or TRBV6-3 and TRBJ2-2, with D unclear. V was trimmed by 2 bases and J by 3 bases, leaving 4 bases between them. The CDR3 contains 13 residues. Germline CDR1 is MNHEY and CDR2 is SVGEGT. The CDR3 DNA reads TGTGCCAGCAGTTACGGGGACACCGGGGAGCTGTTTTTT. Encoded protein: CASSYGDTGELFF.

The chain couples TRBV27 to TRBJ1-6; no reliable D call. Germline loops: CDR1 MNHEY, CDR2 SMNVEV (reference sequence). CDR3 length equals 18 residues. V lost 6 bases, J lost 10 bases, and 28 bases lay in between. The CDR3, as DNA: TGTGCCAGCAGCGAAGAACGATCAGGACTCCCCACTGCCTCACCCCTCCACTTT. Protein sequence: CASSEERSGLPTASPLHF.

The rearrangement joins TRBV2 to TRBJ1-5; 9 bases are a match to TRBD1. The ends lost 3 bases at V and 7 bases at J; junction bases unmatched: 7. The CDR3 length is 15 residues. Germline V gives CDR1 SNHLY, CDR2 FYNNEI. As DNA, the CDR3 is TGTGCCAGCAGTGATGAGGGACAGGGTTTACAGCCCCAGCATTTT. This translates into CASSDEGQGLQPQHF.

V usage is TRBV19 and J usage is TRBJ1-5; D is perhaps TRBD1 (5 bases). The length of the CDR3 is 15 residues. The germline gives CDR1 LNHDA, CDR2 SQIVND (reference sequence). V gave up 9 bases and J gave up 2 bases, with 17 bases separating them. In DNA form, the CDR3 reads TGTGCCAGCCGCGGGGCAGTCGGCGGCAATCAGCCCCAGCATTTT. This translates into CASRGAVGGNQPQHF.

The gene calls are TRBV19 and TRBJ1-2; 9 bases fit TRBD1. From germline, CDR1 is LNHDA and CDR2 SQIVND (reference sequence). The CDR3 runs 15 residues. V shed 5 bases and J 7 bases; nucleotides not matched to a gene: 11. The CDR3 bases are TGTGCCAGTAGTTACCGGACAGGGGCGGTTATTGGCTACACCTTC. Translation gives CASSYRTGAVIGYTF.

The V call is TRBV25-1, the J call TRBJ1-1; D remains unclear. The CDR3 contains 11 residues. V dropped 4 bases and J dropped 7 bases, with 7 bases sitting between them. From germline, CDR1 is MGHDK and CDR2 SYGVNS. CDR3 nucleotides: TGTGCCAGCAGTGGGGGAATTGAAGCTTTCTTT. Translated: CASSGGIEAFF.

The chain combines TRBV6-5 with TRBJ1-4; the D gene is possibly TRBD1 (5 bases). CDR3 length equals 13 residues. Trimming shortened V by 5 bases and J by 8 bases, and 12 bases separated the two germline ends. Germline CDR1 reads MNHEY; CDR2 reads SVGAGI. The CDR3 DNA reads as TGTGCCAGCAGTCGGGGCGGACCCGAAAAACTGTTTTTT. As protein: CASSRGGPEKLFF.

The rearrangement uses TRBV6-5 and TRBJ1-1; D perhaps matches TRBD1 (5 bases). Trimming pared 6 bases from V and 5 bases from J, leaving 16 bases between. The germline gives CDR1 MNHEY, CDR2 SVGAGI. This CDR3 is built from 14 residues. DNA of the CDR3: TGTGCCAGCAGCGCTTCGGGGGTTCGTACTGAAGCTTTCTTT. Translated, it gives CASSASGVRTEAFF.